This TCR beta chain comes out of a study of blood T cell repertoires in COVID-19. The overall study: PBMCs, B-cell-depleted T cells, or T cells were the source of the cDNA or gDNA that made up the material.

The CDR3 runs 15 residues. V was clipped by 5 bases and J by 0 bases, with 13 bases between them. CDR1 is MNHEY and CDR2 is SMNVEV in the germline V gene (reference sequence). The repertoire was sequenced with immunoSEQ multiplex PCR; TCRdb's copy has only in-frame clones and lacks some. The table shows about 110,000 clones, with about two thirds occurring only once. The rearrangement links TRBV27 to TRBJ1-1; a weak D match, TRBD1 (5 bases). The receptor's source is a middle-aged woman with acute or convalescent COVID-19. The sample was peripheral blood. CDR3 coding DNA: TGTGCCAGCAGTCCACACTCAGGGATGAACACTGAAGCTTTCTTT. Translated, it gives CASSPHSGMNTEAFF.